The entry that follows covers one T cell receptor beta chain sequence. The germline V gene has CDR1 MNHNS and CDR2 SASEGT. The J segment lost 2 bases and the V segment lost 4 bases, leaving 7 bases of the junction unmatched. There are 16 residues in the CDR3. This sample was taken from a study of shared T cell receptors in the human thymus. The protocol was immunoSEQ multiplex PCR, while the TCRdb copy is restricted to in-frame clones and leaves out a portion. The data show hundreds of thousands of clones, roughly 88% seen once. These data also formed part of another study, on human thymus T cells. That paper adds: It was from resections taken during corrective heart surgery that the thymus tissue came. Reports from related research described highly overlapping thymic repertoires among unrelated individuals.

This chain connects TRBV6-1 to TRBJ1-5, with 8 bases fitting TRBD1. The sequence derives from a boy less than two years old with a congenital heart defect. Sample: thymocytes. The CDR3 DNA sequence: TGTGCCAGCAGTGGACGGGAACAGGGGGGCAATCAGCCCCAGCATTTT. This codes for CASSGREQGGNQPQHF.